The T cell receptor (beta chain) under discussion was sequenced for a study of T-cell reconstitution after alpha-beta-depleted transplantation in children. This clonotype has only a few counts. The CDR3 sequence is 15 residues long. V lost 0 bases and J 7 bases, leaving 13 bases between the germline ends. The germline gives CDR1 LGHDT, CDR2 YNNKEL (reference sequence). The TCRbeta library incorporated unique molecular identifiers. TCRdb used MiXCR to reprocess the PCR reads, holding one entry per CDR3 protein. The sample records around 200,000 distinct CDR3 sequences, 6% to 7% being singletons. The sample in question was PBMCs from the stem cell graft donor, obtained from the stem cell graft. The sequence was collected from a human donor who donated a stem cell graft to a child with Wiskott-Aldrich syndrome. V gene TRBV3-1 combines with J gene TRBJ2-1; weak D call: TRBD1 (5 bases). DNA of the CDR3: TGTGCCAGCAGCCAAGATCAGGGCAATACTAATGAGCAGTTCTTC. It is translated as CASSQDQGNTNEQFF.